These T cell receptor beta chains were read from a single sample in a study of STAT5B mutations in CD4+ large granular lymphocyte leukemia. Only in-frame clones appear in the TCRdb table, and some are missing; sequencing was by immunoSEQ multiplex PCR. The sample has some 45,000 clones, 65% to 90% seen once. Specimen: CD4+ T cells from blood buffy coats. The receptors come from a human donor in good health. The CDR3 runs from the conserved cysteine through the conserved F or W. Each record gives: V gene, CDR3 protein.

v_call: TRBV5-1
cdr3_aa: CASSATTGFGTEAFF

v_call: TRBV7-3
cdr3_aa: CASSLSSQETQYF

v_call: TRBV7-9
cdr3_aa: CASSLIEGRGYNEQFF

v_call: TRBV11-2
cdr3_aa: CASSSFRDRGQETQYF

v_call: TRBV7-2
cdr3_aa: CASSTGTGVPEQYF

v_call: TRBV7-9
cdr3_aa: CASSPHPGDTQYF

v_call: TRBV18
cdr3_aa: CASSPTPTSDGSTQYF

v_call: TRBV6-6
cdr3_aa: CASSSPSGGLGYTF

v_call: TRBV7-2
cdr3_aa: CASSLGKNSNQPQHF

v_call: TRBV6-5
cdr3_aa: CASSKQPSSGNTIYF

v_call: TRBV2
cdr3_aa: CASSINRYGTEAFF

v_call: TRBV19
cdr3_aa: CASSIGGIQYF

v_call: TRBV5-4
cdr3_aa: CASSLGTSGPNTGELFF

v_call: TRBV2
cdr3_aa: CASSKQGLALTDTQYF

v_call: TRBV29-1
cdr3_aa: CSVRTGTDNSPLHF

v_call: TRBV5-1
cdr3_aa: CASSPTTGAGEQYF

v_call: TRBV6-6
cdr3_aa: CASSYHSGSYTDTQYF

v_call: TRBV9
cdr3_aa: CASSVRENYGYTF

v_call: TRBV4-3
cdr3_aa: CASSQDLGSRDEQFF

v_call: TRBV7-9
cdr3_aa: CASSRDRVRDEQFF

v_call: TRBV4-1
cdr3_aa: CASSPHRAPDNSPLHF

v_call: TRBV19
cdr3_aa: CASSDRGGYNEQFF

v_call: TRBV7-9
cdr3_aa: CASSLSSFGGGSEAFF

v_call: TRBV11-1
cdr3_aa: CASTPGTSGKYEQYF

v_call: TRBV7-9
cdr3_aa: CASSLVRTETQYF

v_call: TRBV18
cdr3_aa: CASSPPGTGNSQPQHF

v_call: TRBV30
cdr3_aa: CAWRGLGQGQETQYF

v_call: TRBV29-1
cdr3_aa: CSARGQGNYGYTF

v_call: TRBV4-1
cdr3_aa: CASSQGLAGGYEQYF

v_call: TRBV5-1
cdr3_aa: CASSLGHRDRGTDTQYF

v_call: TRBV11-3
cdr3_aa: CASSLDQSGSSNTGELFF

v_call: TRBV9
cdr3_aa: CASSVVARTANTGELFF

v_call: TRBV7-8
cdr3_aa: CASSLREDYEQYF

v_call: TRBV19
cdr3_aa: CASIDRGRDYGYTF

v_call: TRBV7-8
cdr3_aa: CASSLATPGLAGGPYEQYF

v_call: TRBV11-3
cdr3_aa: CASLLAALLEQYF

v_call: TRBV11-1
cdr3_aa: CASSSKTSGIQETQYF

v_call: TRBV5-8
cdr3_aa: CASSWGQGIRYSNQPQHF

v_call: TRBV9
cdr3_aa: CASSVDQGPIYGYTF

v_call: TRBV30
cdr3_aa: CAWREGANVLTF

v_call: TRBV6-1
cdr3_aa: CASRGRNEQFF

v_call: TRBV11-2
cdr3_aa: CASSFTGIGEQYF

v_call: TRBV6-5
cdr3_aa: CASSPGGREQYF

v_call: TRBV7-8
cdr3_aa: CASSPGFDEQFF

v_call: TRBV7-9
cdr3_aa: CASSVAGGRYNEQFF

v_call: TRBV29-1
cdr3_aa: CSVALGTSGSYEQYF

v_call: TRBV18
cdr3_aa: CASSPTRTADYGYTF

v_call: TRBV2
cdr3_aa: CASTWSSGSGDTQYF

v_call: TRBV4-1
cdr3_aa: CASSPSGETGPPYGYTF

v_call: TRBV6-5
cdr3_aa: CASIGTNTGELFF

v_call: TRBV5-1
cdr3_aa: CASSPRTGESEAFF

v_call: TRBV7-3
cdr3_aa: CASSYQGSNEQYF

v_call: TRBV29-1
cdr3_aa: CSVDLAGRETQYF

v_call: TRBV19
cdr3_aa: CASAPQGQGEAFF

v_call: TRBV29-1
cdr3_aa: CSADRGDEKLFF

v_call: TRBV7-2
cdr3_aa: CASSVATDTQYF

v_call: TRBV7-3
cdr3_aa: CASSLDRGNTGELFF

v_call: TRBV9
cdr3_aa: CASSEVGGLNTGELFF

v_call: TRBV5-1
cdr3_aa: CASSGAVGASETQYF